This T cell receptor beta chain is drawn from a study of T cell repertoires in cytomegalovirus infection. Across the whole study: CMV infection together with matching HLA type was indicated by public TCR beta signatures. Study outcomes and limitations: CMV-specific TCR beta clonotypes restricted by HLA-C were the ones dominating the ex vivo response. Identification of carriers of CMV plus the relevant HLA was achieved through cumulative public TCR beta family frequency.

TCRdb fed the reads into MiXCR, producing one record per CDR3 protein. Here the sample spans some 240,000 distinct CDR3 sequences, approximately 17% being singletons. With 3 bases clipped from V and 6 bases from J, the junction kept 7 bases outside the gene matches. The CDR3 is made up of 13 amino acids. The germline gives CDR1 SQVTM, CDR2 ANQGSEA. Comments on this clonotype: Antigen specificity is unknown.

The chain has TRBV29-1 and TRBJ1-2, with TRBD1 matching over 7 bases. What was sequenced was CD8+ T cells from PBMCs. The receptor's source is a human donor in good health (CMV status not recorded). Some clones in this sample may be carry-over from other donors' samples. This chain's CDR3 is CSVDEGGGNGYTF. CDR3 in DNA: TGCAGCGTTGATGAAGGGGGCGGTAATGGCTACACCTTC.